The entry below describes one T cell receptor beta chain. Its antigen is unidentified. Mismatch with germline at one junction end may stem from a read error. The CDR3 runs to 16 residues. Germline CDR1 MNHNS, CDR2 SASEGT. The sample originates from a study of prognosis after radiotherapy for stage I lung cancer. In the study overall: Seven or eight patients had tumors that were squamous cell carcinoma, and around eleven had adenocarcinoma.

From genomic DNA, TCR beta CDR3 was amplified by two-round multiplex PCR. Primers were specific to each TRBV and TRBJ gene in first-round PCR. TCRdb used MiXCR to reprocess the multiplex PCR reads, holding one entry per CDR3 protein. The sample consists of roughly 30,000 distinct CDR3 sequences, around 41% of them appearing once. Regarding the study as a whole: As reported, TRBV and TRBJ gene usage differed between patients who had metastases and those who did not.

The chain employs TRBV6-1 and TRBJ2-1; TRBD1 or TRBD2 may be the D gene (5 bases each). The sequencing used PBMCs, collected before or after stereotactic body radiation therapy (not recorded which). This clonotype was sampled from a donor of 50 years or more with non-small cell lung cancer. The CDR3 DNA follows: TGTGCCAGCAGTAGAGGGACGGTTGTGGGTGGGGATGAGCAGCTCTTC. It translates to CASSRGTVVGGDEQLF.